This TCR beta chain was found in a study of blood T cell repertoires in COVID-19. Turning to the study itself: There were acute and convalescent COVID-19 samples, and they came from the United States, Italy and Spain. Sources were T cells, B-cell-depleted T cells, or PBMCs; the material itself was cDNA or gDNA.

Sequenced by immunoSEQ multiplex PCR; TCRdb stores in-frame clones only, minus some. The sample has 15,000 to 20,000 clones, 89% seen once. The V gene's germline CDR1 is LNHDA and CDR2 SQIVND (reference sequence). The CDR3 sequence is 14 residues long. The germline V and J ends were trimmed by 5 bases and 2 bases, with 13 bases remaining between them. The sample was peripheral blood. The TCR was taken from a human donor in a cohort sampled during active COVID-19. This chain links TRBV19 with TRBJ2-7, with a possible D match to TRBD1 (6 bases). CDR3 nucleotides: TGTGCCAGTAGTGATCGGACAGCTACCTACGAGCAGTACTTC. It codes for CASSDRTATYEQYF.